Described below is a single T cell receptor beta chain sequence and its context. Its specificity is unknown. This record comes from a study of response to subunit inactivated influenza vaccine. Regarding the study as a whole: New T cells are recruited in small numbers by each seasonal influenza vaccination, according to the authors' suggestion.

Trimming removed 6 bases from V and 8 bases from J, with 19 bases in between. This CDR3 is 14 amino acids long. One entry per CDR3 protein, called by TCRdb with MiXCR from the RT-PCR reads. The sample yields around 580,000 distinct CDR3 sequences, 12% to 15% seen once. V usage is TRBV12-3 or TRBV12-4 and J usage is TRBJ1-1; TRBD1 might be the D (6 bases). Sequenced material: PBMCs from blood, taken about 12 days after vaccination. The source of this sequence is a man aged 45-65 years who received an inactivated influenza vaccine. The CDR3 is CASRRGGSVYEAFF. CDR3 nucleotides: TGTGCCAGCAGACGGGGGGGCTCAGTATACGAAGCTTTCTTT.